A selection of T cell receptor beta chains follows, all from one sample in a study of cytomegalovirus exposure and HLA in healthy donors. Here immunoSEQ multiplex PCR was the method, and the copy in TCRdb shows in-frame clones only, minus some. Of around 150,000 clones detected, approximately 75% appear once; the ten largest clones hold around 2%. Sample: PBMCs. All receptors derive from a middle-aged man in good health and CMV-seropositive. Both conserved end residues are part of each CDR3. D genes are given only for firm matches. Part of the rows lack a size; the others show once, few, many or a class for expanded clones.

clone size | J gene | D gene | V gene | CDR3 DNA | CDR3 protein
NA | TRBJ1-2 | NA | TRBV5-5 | TGTGCCAGCAGCTTGGGGCAGAACCTTAACTATGGCTACACCTTC | CASSLGQNLNYGYTF
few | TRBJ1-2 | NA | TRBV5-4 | TGTGCCAGCAGGGATGCAGGGGCTGTTTATGGCTACACCTTC | CASRDAGAVYGYTF
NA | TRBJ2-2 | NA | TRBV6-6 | TGTGCCAGCAGTTACTCGAGGAAAAACACCGGGGAGCTGTTTTTT | CASSYSRKNTGELFF
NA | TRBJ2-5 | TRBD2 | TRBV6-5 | TGTGCCAGCAGTTACGGGACTAGCGGGGGTAGAACCCAGTACTTC | CASSYGTSGGRTQYF
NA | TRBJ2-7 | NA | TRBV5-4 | TGTGCCAGCAGCTTCCCCCCGGGGGGCGCCAGCTACGAGCAGTACTTC | CASSFPPGGASYEQYF
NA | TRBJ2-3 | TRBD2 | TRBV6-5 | TGTGCCAGCAGTCGGAGCGGGGGGCGCACAGATACGCAGTATTTT | CASSRSGGRTDTQYF
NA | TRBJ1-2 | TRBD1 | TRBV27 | TGTGCCAGTGCAAACAGGGGTGGTTATGGCTACACCTTC | CASANRGGYGYTF
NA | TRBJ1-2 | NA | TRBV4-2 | TGTGCCAGCAGCCAAGATGCCGGGGGGCGGGTTAACTATGGCTACACCTTC | CASSQDAGGRVNYGYTF
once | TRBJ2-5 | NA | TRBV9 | TGTGCCAGCAGCCCCAGTCCCCTAGTGCAAGAGCCCCAGTACTTC | CASSPSPLVQEPQYF
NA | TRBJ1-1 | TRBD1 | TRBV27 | TGTGCCAGCAGCCGGGACAGGGGGTCCACTGAAGCTTTCTTT | CASSRDRGSTEAFF
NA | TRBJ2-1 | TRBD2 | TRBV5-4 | TGTGCCAGCAGCTTGCCGGCTAGCGGGTTAAACAATGAGCAGTTCTTC | CASSLPASGLNNEQFF
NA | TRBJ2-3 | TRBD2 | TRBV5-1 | TGCGCCAGCAGTTGGGCGGGGGGCGGCACAGATACGCAGTATTTT | CASSWAGGGTDTQYF
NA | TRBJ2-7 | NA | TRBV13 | TGTGCCAGCAGTCTTAAGCGCGGCTACGAGCAGTACTTC | CASSLKRGYEQYF
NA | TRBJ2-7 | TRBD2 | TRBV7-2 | TGTGCCAGCAGCTACAGCGGGGGTTACGAGCAGTACTTC | CASSYSGGYEQYF
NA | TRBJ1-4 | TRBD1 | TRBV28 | TGTGCCAGCAGTTCCGACAGGGGCCTTGCAACTAATGAAAAACTGTTTTTT | CASSSDRGLATNEKLFF
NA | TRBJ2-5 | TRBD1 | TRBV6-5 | TGTGCCAGCAGTCAGGACAGGATGGTAGGAGAGACCCAGTACTTC | CASSQDRMVGETQYF
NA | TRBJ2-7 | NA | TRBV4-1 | TGCGCCAGCAGCCAAGTGCGGGCGGCGGCTAGTTTCTACGAGCAGTACTTC | CASSQVRAAASFYEQYF
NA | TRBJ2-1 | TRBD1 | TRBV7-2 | TGTGCCAGCAGCTTGGGACAGGGGGTCGGCGGGTTACTCAATGAGCAGTTCTTC | CASSLGQGVGGLLNEQFF
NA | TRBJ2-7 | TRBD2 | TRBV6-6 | TGTGCCAGCACCCCCCCCGGGGGGGCTAACGAGCAGTACTTC | CASTPPGGANEQYF
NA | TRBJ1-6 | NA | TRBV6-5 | TGTGCCAGCAGTTACTCGCAGGGGATGGGGAATTCACCCCTCCACTTT | CASSYSQGMGNSPLHF
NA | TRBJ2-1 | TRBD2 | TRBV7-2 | TGTGCCAGCAGCCCGTCAGCGGGGGGGCCGAATGAGCAGTTCTTC | CASSPSAGGPNEQFF
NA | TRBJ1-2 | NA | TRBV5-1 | TGCGCCAGCAGCCCAGGTCCTAATAACTATGGCTACACCTTC | CASSPGPNNYGYTF
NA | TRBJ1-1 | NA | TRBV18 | TGTGCCAGCTCACCGGCCGGCGGGGAGACTGAAGCTTTCTTT | CASSPAGGETEAFF
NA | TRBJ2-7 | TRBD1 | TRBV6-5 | TGTGCCAGCAGCCCAATACCGGGACAGGTATACGAGCAGTACTTC | CASSPIPGQVYEQYF
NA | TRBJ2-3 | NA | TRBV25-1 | TGTGCCAGCAGTGATCGGACAGGGAGGGGACCAGATACGCAGTATTTT | CASSDRTGRGPDTQYF
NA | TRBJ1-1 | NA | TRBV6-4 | TGTGCCAGCAGTTTGGACAGTTACACTGAAGCTTTCTTT | CASSLDSYTEAFF
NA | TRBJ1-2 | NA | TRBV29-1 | TGCAGCGTTGTCGGGAGGGCGCGCCCTCAAACCTCCCCCTTCTATGGCTACACCTTC | CSVVGRARPQTSPFYGYTF
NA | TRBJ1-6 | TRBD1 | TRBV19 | TGTGCCAGTAGGGGACAGGGCTCTTTCTCACCCCTCCACTTT | CASRGQGSFSPLHF
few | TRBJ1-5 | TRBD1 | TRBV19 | TGTGCCAGTAGTATCAGCCGCCTGGACAGGGGACAGCCCCAGCATTTT | CASSISRLDRGQPQHF
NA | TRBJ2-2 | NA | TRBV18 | TGTGCCAGCTCACCAATCGGGCGAAGACAGCTAAACACCGGGGAGCTGTTTTTT | CASSPIGRRQLNTGELFF
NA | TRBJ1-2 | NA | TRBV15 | TGTGCCACCAGCAGTGATAGGCTCTCTACAGGAGGCTACACCTTC | CATSSDRLSTGGYTF
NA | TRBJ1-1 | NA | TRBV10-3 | TGTGCCATCAGTGAAAGGGACATCGCCCTGGAAGCTTTCTTT | CAISERDIALEAFF
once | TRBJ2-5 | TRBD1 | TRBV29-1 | TGCAGCGTTGAAAGGGGACAGGGGATTTCGTACCAAGAGACCCAGTACTTC | CSVERGQGISYQETQYF
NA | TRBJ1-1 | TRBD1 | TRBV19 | TGTGCCAGCCAATTGGGGCAGGGGGTGAACACTGAAGCTTTCTTT | CASQLGQGVNTEAFF
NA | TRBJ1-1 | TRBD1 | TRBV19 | TGTGCCAGTAGTATCGGGACAGGAGCTGAAGCTTTCTTT | CASSIGTGAEAFF
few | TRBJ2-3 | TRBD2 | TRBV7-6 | TGTGCCAGCAGCTCGGGACTAGCGGGGGGGCTCTATACGCAGTATTTT | CASSSGLAGGLYTQYF
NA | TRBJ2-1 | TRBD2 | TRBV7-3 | TGTGCCAGCAGTACTAGCGGGGCTCTCAATGAGCAGTTCTTC | CASSTSGALNEQFF
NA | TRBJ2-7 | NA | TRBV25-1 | TGTGCCAGTTCCCCCCCCAGGAACTCCTACGAGCAGTACTTC | CASSPPRNSYEQYF
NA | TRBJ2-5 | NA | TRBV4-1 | TGCGCCAGCAGCCAAGATTCGGGCCGCGGGGAGACCCAGTACTTC | CASSQDSGRGETQYF
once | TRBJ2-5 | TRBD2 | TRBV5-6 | TGTGCCAGCAGCTTTAGCGGGGCGGAGACCCAGTACTTC | CASSFSGAETQYF
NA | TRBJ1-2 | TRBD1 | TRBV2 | TGTGCCAGCAGTCAAAACTCCGGGACAGGTGCCTATGGCTACACCTTC | CASSQNSGTGAYGYTF
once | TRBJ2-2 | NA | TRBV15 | TGTGCCACCAGCAGAGATCCTGACAGCTTTAACACCGGGGAGCTGTTTTTT | CATSRDPDSFNTGELFF
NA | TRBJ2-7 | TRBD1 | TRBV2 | TGTGCCACCCAACCGCAGGGGGCGAATTACGAGCAGTACTTC | CATQPQGANYEQYF
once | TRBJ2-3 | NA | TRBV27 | TGTGCCAGCCCCCCGAGGGCGGGCTCCACAGATACGCAGTATTTT | CASPPRAGSTDTQYF
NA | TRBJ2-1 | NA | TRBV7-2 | TGTGCCAGCAGCTTAGGGACTAACAATGAGCAGTTCTTC | CASSLGTNNEQFF
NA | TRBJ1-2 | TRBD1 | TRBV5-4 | TGTGCCAGCAGCTCTTCACAGGGGGGAGACTATGGCTACACCTTC | CASSSSQGGDYGYTF
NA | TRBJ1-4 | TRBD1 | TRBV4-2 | TGTGCCAGCAGCCAAGATTGGGCCGGGACAGGATGGAGTATAAGTGAAAAACTGTTTTTT | CASSQDWAGTGWSISEKLFF
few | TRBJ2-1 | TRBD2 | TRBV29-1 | TGCAGCGTTGCGCGGGGGGGCGGGGGTGAGCAGTTCTTC | CSVARGGGGEQFF
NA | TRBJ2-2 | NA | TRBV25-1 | TGTGCCAGCAGAAATGAGCAGCGGGTGGCCGGGGAGCTGTTTTTT | CASRNEQRVAGELFF
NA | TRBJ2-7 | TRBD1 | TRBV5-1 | TGCGCCAGCAGCTGGACGGGACAGGGCTACGAGCAGTACTTC | CASSWTGQGYEQYF
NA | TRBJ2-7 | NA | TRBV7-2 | TGTGCCAGCAGCCCCTACGAAGGCCGGACTCCTACCTACGAGCAGTACTTC | CASSPYEGRTPTYEQYF
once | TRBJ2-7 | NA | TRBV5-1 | TGCGCCAGCAGCTTGGCCGCCTTAGACATTACCTACGAGCAGTACTTC | CASSLAALDITYEQYF
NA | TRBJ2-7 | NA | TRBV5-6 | TGTGCCAGCAGCCGTGACACTGGATACTACGAGCAGTACTTC | CASSRDTGYYEQYF
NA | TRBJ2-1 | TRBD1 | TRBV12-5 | TGTGCTAGTGGCCCCGGGACAGGGGGGACCTACAATGAGCAGTTCTTC | CASGPGTGGTYNEQFF
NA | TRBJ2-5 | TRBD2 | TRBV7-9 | TGTGCCAGCAGCCCCAGACTAGCGGGGGATCCCAGGGAGACCCAGTACTTC | CASSPRLAGDPRETQYF
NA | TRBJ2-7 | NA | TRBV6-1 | TGTGCCAGCAGAACCACCCAGGGCAGCGAGCAGTACTTC | CASRTTQGSEQYF